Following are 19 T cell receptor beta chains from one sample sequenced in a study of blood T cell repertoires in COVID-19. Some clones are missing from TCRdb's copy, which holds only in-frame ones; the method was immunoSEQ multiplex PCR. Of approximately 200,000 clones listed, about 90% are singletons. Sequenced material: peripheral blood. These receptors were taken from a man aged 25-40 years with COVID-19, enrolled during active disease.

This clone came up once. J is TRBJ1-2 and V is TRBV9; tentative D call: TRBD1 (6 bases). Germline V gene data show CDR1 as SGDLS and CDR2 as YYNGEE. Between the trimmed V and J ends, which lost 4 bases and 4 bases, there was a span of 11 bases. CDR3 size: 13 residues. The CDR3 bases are TGTGCCAGCAGCCCGTGGGGGCGCTATGGCTACACCTTC. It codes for CASSPWGRYGYTF.

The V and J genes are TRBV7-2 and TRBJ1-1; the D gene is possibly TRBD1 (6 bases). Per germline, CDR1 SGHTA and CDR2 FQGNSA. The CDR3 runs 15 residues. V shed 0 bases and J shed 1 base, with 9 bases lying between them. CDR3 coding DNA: TGTGCCAGCAGCTTAGCGGGGGCTGGGAACACTGAAGCTTTCTTT. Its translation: CASSLAGAGNTEAFF.

The CDR3 spells CASSARQANTEAFF. In DNA form, the CDR3 reads TGTGCCAGCAGCGCCCGACAGGCTAACACTGAAGCTTTCTTT. The chain joins TRBV9 to TRBJ1-1; D possibly corresponds to TRBD1 (6 bases). Germline assignment: CDR1 SGDLS and CDR2 YYNGEE. The CDR3 is 14 residues long. The V gene lost 3 bases and the J gene lost 2 bases, with 11 bases spanning the gap.

CDR3 nucleotides: TGTGCCAGCTCTACAGGGGGAGACACTGAAGCTTTCTTT. It yields the protein CASSTGGDTEAFF. The gene calls are TRBV18 and TRBJ1-1; 8 bases fit TRBD1. The CDR3 sequence is 13 residues long. The V and J ends lost 6 bases and 3 bases, in that order; junction bases with no gene match: 3. The germline V gene has CDR1 KGHSH and CDR2 LQKENI.

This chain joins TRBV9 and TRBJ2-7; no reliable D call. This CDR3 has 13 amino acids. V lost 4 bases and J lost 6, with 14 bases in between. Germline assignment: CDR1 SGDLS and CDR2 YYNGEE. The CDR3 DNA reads TGTGCCAGCAGCCCAGGCTCGAATCCCGAGCAGTACTTC. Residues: CASSPGSNPEQYF. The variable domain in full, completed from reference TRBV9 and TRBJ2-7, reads DSGVTQTPKHLITATGQRVTLRCSPRSGDLSVYWYQQSLDQGLQFLIQYYNGEERAKGNILERFSAQQFPDLHSELNLSSLELGDSALYFCASSPGSNPEQYFGPGTRLTVT.

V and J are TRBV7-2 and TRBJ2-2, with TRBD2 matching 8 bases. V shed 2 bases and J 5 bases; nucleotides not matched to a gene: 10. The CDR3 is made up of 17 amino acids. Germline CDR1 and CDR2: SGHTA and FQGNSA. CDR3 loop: CASSLPRGSGGTGELFF. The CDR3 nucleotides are TGTGCCAGCAGCTTACCCCGGGGGAGCGGGGGAACCGGGGAGCTGTTTTTT.

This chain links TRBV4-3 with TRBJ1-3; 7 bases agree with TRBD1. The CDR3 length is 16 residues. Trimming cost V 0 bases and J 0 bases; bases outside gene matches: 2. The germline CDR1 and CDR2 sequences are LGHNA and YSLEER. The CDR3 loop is CASSQDSGGSGNTIYF. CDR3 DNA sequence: TGCGCCAGCAGCCAAGATTCAGGGGGCTCTGGAAACACCATATATTTT.

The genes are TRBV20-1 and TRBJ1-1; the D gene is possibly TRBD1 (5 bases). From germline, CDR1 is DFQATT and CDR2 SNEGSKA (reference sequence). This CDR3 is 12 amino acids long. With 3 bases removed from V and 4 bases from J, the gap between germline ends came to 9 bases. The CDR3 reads CSASEQGTEAFF. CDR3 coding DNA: TGCAGTGCTAGTGAGCAGGGCACTGAAGCTTTCTTT.

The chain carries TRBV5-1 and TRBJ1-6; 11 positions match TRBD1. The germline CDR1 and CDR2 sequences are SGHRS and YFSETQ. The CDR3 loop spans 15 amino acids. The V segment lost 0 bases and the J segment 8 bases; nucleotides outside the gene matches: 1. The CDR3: CASSLGDRGDSPLHF. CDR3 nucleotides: TGCGCCAGCAGCTTGGGGGACAGGGGGGATTCACCCCTCCACTTT.

The CDR3 DNA sequence: TGTGCCAGCAGCTTATACGCAGGGGAGAACTATGGCTACACCTTC. Translating gives CASSLYAGENYGYTF. The rearrangement uses TRBV7-9 and TRBJ1-2; D is perhaps TRBD1 (6 bases). V lost 2 bases and J lost 2, with 12 bases in between. Germline loops: CDR1 SEHNR, CDR2 FQNEAQ (reference sequence). This CDR3 contains 15 residues.

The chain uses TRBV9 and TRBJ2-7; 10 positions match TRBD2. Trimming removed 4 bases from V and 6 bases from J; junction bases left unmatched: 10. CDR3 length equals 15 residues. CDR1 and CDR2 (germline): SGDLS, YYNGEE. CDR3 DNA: TGTGCCAGCAGCCCTCGACTAGCGGGCCAAACCGAGCAGTACTTC. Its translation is CASSPRLAGQTEQYF. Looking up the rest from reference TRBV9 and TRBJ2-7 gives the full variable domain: DSGVTQTPKHLITATGQRVTLRCSPRSGDLSVYWYQQSLDQGLQFLIQYYNGEERAKGNILERFSAQQFPDLHSELNLSSLELGDSALYFCASSPRLAGQTEQYFGPGTRLTVT.

CDR3 amino acids: CAIGTGRTSGYNEQFF. The CDR3 DNA reads as TGTGCCATCGGCACCGGAAGGACTAGCGGTTACAATGAGCAGTTCTTC. V usage is TRBV10-3 and J usage is TRBJ2-1; TRBD2 matches 10 bases. J was trimmed by 4 bases and V by 8 bases; bases with no gene match: 11. The CDR3 totals 16 residues. Germline V gives CDR1 ENHRY, CDR2 SYGVKD.

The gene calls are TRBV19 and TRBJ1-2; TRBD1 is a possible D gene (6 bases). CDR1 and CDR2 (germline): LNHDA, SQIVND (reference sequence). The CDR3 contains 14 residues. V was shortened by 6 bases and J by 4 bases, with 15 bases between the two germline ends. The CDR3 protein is CASRGTGFGYGYTF. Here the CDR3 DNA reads TGTGCCAGTAGGGGAACAGGGTTTGGCTATGGCTACACCTTC.

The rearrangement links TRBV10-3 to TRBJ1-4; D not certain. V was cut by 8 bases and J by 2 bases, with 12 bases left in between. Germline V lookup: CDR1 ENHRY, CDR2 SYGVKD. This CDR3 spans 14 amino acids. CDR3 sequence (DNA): TGTGCCATCGCCTCGGCGGGCACTAATGAAAAACTGTTTTTT. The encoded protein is CAIASAGTNEKLFF.

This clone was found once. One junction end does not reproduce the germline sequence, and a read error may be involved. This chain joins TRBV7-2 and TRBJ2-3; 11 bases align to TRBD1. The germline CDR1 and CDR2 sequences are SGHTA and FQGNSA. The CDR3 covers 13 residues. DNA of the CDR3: TGCCTTACGGGACAGGGGGTCACAGATACGCAGTATTTT. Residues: CLTGQGVTDTQYF.

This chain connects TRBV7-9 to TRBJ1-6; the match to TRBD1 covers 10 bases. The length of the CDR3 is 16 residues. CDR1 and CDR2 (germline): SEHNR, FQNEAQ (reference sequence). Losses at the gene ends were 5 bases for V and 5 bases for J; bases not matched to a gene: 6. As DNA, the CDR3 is TGTGCCAGCAGCAACCGGGACAGGGGTAATAATTCACCCCTCCACTTT. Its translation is CASSNRDRGNNSPLHF.

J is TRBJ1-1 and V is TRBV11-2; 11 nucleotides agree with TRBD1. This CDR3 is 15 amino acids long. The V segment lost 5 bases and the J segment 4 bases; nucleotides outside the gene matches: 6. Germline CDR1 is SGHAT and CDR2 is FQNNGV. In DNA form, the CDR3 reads TGTGCCAGCAGCAAGGGACAGGGGGTAATCACTGAAGCTTTCTTT. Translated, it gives CASSKGQGVITEAFF.

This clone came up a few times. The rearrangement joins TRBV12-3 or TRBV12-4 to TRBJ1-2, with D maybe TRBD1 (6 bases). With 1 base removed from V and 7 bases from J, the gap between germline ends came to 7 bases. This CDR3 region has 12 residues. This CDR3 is CASSLGTVGYTF. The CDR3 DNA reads TGTGCCAGCAGTTTAGGGACAGTTGGCTACACCTTC.

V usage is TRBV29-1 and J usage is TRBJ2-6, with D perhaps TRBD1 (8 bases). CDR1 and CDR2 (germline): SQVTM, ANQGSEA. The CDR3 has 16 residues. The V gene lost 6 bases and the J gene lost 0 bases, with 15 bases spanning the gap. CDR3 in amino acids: CSVAGQAFSGANVLTF. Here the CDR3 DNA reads TGCAGCGTAGCGGGACAGGCCTTCTCTGGGGCCAACGTCCTGACTTTC.